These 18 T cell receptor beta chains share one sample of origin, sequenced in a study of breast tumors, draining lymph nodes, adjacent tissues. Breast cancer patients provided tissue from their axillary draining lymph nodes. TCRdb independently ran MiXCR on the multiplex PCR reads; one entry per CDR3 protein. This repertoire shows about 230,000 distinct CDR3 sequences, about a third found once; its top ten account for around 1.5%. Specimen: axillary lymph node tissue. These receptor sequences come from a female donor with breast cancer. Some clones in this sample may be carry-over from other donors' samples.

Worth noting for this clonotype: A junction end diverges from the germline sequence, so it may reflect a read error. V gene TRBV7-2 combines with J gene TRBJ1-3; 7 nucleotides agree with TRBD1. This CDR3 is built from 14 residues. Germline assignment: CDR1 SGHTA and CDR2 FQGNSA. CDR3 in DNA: TGTGTCAGCAGCTCAGACAGGGCTGGAAACACCATATATTTT. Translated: CVSSSDRAGNTIYF.

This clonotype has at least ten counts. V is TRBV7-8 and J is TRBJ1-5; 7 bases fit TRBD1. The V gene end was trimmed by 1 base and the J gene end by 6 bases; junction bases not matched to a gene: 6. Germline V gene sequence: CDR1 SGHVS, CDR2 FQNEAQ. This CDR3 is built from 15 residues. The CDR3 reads CASSLEGRGIQPQHF. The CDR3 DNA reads TGTGCCAGCAGCTTAGAAGGCAGGGGGATTCAGCCCCAGCATTTT.

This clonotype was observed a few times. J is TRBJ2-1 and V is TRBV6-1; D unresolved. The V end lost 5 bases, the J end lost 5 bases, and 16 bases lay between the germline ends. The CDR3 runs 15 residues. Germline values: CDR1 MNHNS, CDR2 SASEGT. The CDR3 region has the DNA TGTGCCAGCAGTCAATACGGTAGGGCCGACAATGAGCAGTTCTTC. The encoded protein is CASSQYGRADNEQFF.

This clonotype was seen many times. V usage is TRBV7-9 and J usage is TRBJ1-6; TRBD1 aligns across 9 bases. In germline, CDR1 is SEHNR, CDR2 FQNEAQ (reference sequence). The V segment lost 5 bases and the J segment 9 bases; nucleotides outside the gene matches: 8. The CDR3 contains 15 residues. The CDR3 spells CASSNSGTGRSPLHF. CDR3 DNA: TGTGCCAGCAGCAATTCCGGGACAGGGCGTTCACCCCTCCACTTT.

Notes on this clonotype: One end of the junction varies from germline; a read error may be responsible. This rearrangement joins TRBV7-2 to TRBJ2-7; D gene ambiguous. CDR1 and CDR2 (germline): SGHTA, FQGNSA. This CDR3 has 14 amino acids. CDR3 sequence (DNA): TGTGCTAGCAGCGCCAAGCTGGACTCCTACGAGCAGTACTTC. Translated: CASSAKLDSYEQYF.

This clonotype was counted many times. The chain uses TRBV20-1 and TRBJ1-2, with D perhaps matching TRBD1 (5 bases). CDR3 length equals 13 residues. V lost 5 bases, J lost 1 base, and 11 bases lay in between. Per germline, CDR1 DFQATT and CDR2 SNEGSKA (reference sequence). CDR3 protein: CSAARQINYGYTF. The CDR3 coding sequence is TGCAGTGCTGCAAGACAGATTAACTATGGCTACACCTTC.

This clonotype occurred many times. Here the CDR3 DNA reads TGTGCCAGCCAAAAAAGGTCCCCCGGGACTAGCGGGAGGGCAGTAGATACGCAGTATTTT. It codes for CASQKRSPGTSGRAVDTQYF. The chain links TRBV6-5 to TRBJ2-3; 16 bases line up with TRBD2. The germline CDR1 and CDR2 sequences are MNHEY and SVGAGI. Trimming cost V 8 bases and J 5 bases; bases outside gene matches: 19. This CDR3 comprises 20 residues.

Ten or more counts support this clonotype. Written as DNA, the CDR3 is TGCAGTGGACGAGCATTTGGGGAATCCCAAGAGACCCAGTACTTC. Translation: CSGRAFGESQETQYF. The chain combines TRBV20-1 with TRBJ2-5; D is unresolved. V was pared by 7 bases and J by 1 base, with 19 bases between. The CDR3 extends over 15 amino acids. The germline CDR1 and CDR2 sequences are DFQATT and SNEGSKA (reference sequence).

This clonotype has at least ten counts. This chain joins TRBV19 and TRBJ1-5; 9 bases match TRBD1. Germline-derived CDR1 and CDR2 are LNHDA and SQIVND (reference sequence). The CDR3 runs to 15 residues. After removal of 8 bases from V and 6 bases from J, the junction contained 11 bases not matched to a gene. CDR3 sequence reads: CASRRGDREFQPQHF. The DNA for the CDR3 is TGTGCCAGTCGCCGGGGGGACAGGGAATTTCAGCCCCAGCATTTT.

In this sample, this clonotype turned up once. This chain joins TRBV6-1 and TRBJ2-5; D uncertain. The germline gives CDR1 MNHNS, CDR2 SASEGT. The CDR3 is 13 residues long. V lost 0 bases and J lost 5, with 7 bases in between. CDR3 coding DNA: TGTGCCAGCAGTGAAGCAGGGATCGAGACCCAGTACTTC. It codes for CASSEAGIETQYF.

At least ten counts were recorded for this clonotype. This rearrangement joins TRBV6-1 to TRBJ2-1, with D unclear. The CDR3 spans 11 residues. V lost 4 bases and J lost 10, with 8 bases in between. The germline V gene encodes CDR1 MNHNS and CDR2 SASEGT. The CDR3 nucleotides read TGTGCCAGCAGTGTTCTCTGGGAGCAGTTCTTC. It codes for CASSVLWEQFF.

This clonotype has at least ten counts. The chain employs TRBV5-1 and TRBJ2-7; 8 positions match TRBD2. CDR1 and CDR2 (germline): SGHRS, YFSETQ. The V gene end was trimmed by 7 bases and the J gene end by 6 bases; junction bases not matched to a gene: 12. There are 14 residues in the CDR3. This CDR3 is CASAAVAGKLEQYF. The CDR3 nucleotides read TGCGCCAGCGCCGCGGTAGCGGGAAAACTCGAGCAGTACTTC.

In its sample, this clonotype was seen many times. CDR3 residues: CSGQGLAGVSETQYF. Written as DNA, the CDR3 is TGCAGCGGCCAAGGGCTAGCGGGAGTTTCCGAGACCCAGTACTTC. This chain links TRBV29-1 with TRBJ2-5; 10 bases are shared with TRBD2. V trimming: 7 bases; J trimming: 5 bases; junction bases outside the gene matches: 13. Germline CDR1 SQVTM, CDR2 ANQGSEA. This CDR3 is built from 15 residues.

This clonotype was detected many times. CDR3 sequence (DNA): TGTGCCTGGAGTCGAGGGAACGAGCAGTACTTC. This sequence encodes CAWSRGNEQYF. This sequence joins TRBV30 and TRBJ2-7, with D perhaps matching TRBD2 (5 bases). V lost 2 bases to trimming and J lost 5 bases, with 7 bases between them. The germline V gene encodes CDR1 GTSNPN and CDR2 SVGIG (reference sequence). The CDR3 extends over 11 amino acids.

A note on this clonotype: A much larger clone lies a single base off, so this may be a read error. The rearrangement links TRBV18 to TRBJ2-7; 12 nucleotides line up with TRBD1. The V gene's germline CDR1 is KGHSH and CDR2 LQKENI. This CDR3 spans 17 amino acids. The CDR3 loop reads CTSSQRDRGRVVYEQYF. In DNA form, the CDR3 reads TGTACCAGCTCACAGAGGGACAGGGGGCGAGTTGTCTACGAGCAGTACTTC.

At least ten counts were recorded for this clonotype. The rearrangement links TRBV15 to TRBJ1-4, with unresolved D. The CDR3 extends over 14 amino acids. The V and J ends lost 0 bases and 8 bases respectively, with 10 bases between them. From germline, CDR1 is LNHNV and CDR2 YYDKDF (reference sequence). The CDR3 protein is CATSRDRVVEKLFF. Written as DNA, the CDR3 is TGTGCCACCAGCAGAGATCGGGTGGTCGAAAAACTGTTTTTT.

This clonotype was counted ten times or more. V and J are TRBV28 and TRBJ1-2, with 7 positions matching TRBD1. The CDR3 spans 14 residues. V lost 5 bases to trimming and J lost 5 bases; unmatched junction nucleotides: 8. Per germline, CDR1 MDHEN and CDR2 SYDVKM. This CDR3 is CASSPPDRPYGYTF. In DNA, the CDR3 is TGTGCCAGCAGTCCGCCGGACAGGCCTTATGGCTACACCTTC.

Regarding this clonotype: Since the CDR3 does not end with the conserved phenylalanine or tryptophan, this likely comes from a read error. CDR3: CAGSLDLAGGTDTQYL. The DNA of the CDR3 is TGTGCCGGCAGCTTAGACCTAGCGGGAGGGACAGATACGCAGTATCTT. The chain carries TRBV7-2 and TRBJ2-3, with 12 bases matching TRBD2. Per germline, CDR1 SGHTA and CDR2 FQGNSA. This CDR3 has 16 amino acids.